A selection of T cell receptor beta chains follows, all from one sample in a study of blood T cell repertoires in COVID-19. Libraries were prepared by immunoSEQ multiplex PCR; TCRdb keeps only in-frame clonotypes and omits some of them. The sample holds just under 65,000 clones; 76% are singletons and the top ten take about 50%. Sequenced input: peripheral blood. The receptors were gathered from a woman at least 80 years old with acute or convalescent COVID-19. The CDR3 runs from the conserved cysteine through the conserved F or W. Clone size is shown for a subset of rows, as once, few, many or a class of expanded clone.

>17|TRBV6-4|.|TRBJ2-3
CASSDPRTGTHGDTQYF
>15|TRBV28|many|TRBJ2-2
CASRPTSGNTGELFF
>16|TRBV4-1|.|TRBJ2-5
CASSQVGGQYQETQYF
>15|TRBV10-1|few|TRBJ1-1
CASSEEDRGWTEAFF
>13|TRBV6-4|.|TRBJ2-2
CASSVQGTGELFF
>16|TRBV19|.|TRBJ1-2
CASSIRLSPEGYGYTF
>14|TRBV6-5|.|TRBJ2-1
CASRDIAGGNEQFF
>16|TRBV21-1|.|TRBJ1-5
CASSNHTEPSNQPQHF
>15|TRBV27|.|TRBJ2-7
CASSLKLAGAYEQYF
>16|TRBV28|.|TRBJ2-1
CASRSGLAEPYNEQFF
>13|TRBV19|.|TRBJ2-7
CASTPTGSYEQYF
>14|TRBV5-4|.|TRBJ1-4
CASSPGGGNEKLFF
>13|TRBV30|once|TRBJ2-6
CAWRRRGANVLTF
>14|TRBV7-6|.|TRBJ2-1
CASSPQLAGGGQFF
>13|TRBV5-1|.|TRBJ2-2
CASSLRLTGELFF
>17|TRBV12-5|.|TRBJ2-7
CASGLGGLAARGYEQYF
>16|TRBV7-9|.|TRBJ1-4
CASSPGFTGAHEKLFF
>16|TRBV2|.|TRBJ2-5
CASSLSGTGDEETQYF
>11|TRBV12-3/TRBV12-4|.|TRBJ1-2
CASMRAGGYTF
>14|TRBV19|.|TRBJ2-5
CASSSTGTYMTQYF
>16|TRBV24-1|.|TRBJ2-1
CATSDSRTSGVNEQFF
>16|TRBV21-1|few|TRBJ2-5
CASRVAPGGREETQYF
>15|TRBV9|.|TRBJ1-3
CASSEQGALGNTIYF
>16|TRBV7-3|.|TRBJ2-5
CASSPLPSGRQETQYF
>17|TRBV6-1|once|TRBJ1-1
CASSEWNRGPQNTEAFF
>15|TRBV20-1|.|TRBJ1-5
CSASRGTGVWQPQHF
>16|TRBV20-1|once|TRBJ2-3
CSASPNLGLRTDTQYF
>15|TRBV10-3|.|TRBJ2-3
CAISAGAGGTDTQYF
>16|TRBV5-1|.|TRBJ2-7
CASSYTPGLAAGEQYF
>21|TRBV21-1|.|TRBJ2-3
CASSKSGGGLAGPESGDTQYF
>16|TRBV29-1|.|TRBJ1-2
CSARGGQGALGYGYTF
>14|TRBV28|few|TRBJ1-2
CASSLNDRIYGYTF
>11|TRBV5-6|.|TRBJ1-2
CASSSLYGYTF
>14|TRBV18|once|TRBJ1-4
CASSPRGFDEKLFF
>15|TRBV9|.|TRBJ2-1
CASSVVAGIYNEQFF
>15|TRBV7-8|.|TRBJ2-7
CASSLVGTGGYEQYF
>18|TRBV4-1|.|TRBJ2-3
CASSQVGLAGGSTDTQYF
>15|TRBV7-2|many|TRBJ1-5
CASSLTGLGNQPQHF
>16|TRBV7-9|once|TRBJ2-1
CASSHHRLAGGGEQFF
>15|TRBV29-1|.|TRBJ1-1
CSGDGTGNVLTEAFF
>15|TRBV28|.|TRBJ1-1
CASSAPQGNFGEAFF
>17|TRBV24-1|.|TRBJ1-1
CATSDSTGRGGGTEAFF
>13|TRBV29-1|.|TRBJ1-2
CSVETPSDRGYTF